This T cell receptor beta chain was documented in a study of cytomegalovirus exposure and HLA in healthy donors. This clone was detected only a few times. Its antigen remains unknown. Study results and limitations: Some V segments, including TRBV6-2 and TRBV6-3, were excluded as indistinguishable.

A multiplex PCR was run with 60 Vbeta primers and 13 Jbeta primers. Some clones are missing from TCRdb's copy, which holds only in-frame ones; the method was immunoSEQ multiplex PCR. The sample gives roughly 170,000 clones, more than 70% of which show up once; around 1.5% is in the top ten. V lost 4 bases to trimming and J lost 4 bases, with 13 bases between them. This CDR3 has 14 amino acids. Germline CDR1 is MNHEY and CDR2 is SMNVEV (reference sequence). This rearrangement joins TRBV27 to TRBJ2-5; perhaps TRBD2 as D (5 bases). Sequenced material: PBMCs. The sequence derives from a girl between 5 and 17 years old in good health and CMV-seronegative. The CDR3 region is CASSSPGRGETQYF. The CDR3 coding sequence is TGTGCCAGCAGTTCACCGGGCCGGGGAGAGACCCAGTACTTC.